A single sample is the source of the 10 T cell receptor beta chains below, sequenced in a study of blood T cell repertoires in COVID-19. TCRdb's copy holds only in-frame clones and misses some; the assay was immunoSEQ multiplex PCR. The top ten clones hold 3% to 4% of a sample with under 250,000 clones, 65% to 85% of them seen once. Input material: PBMCs or T cells enriched from blood (not recorded which). The receptors stem from a woman aged 60-70 years who had recovered from COVID-19.

The CDR3: CASSDPYIAGEGNEQFF. CDR3 coding DNA: TGTGCCAGCAGTGACCCCTATATAGCGGGAGAGGGCAATGAGCAGTTCTTC. This chain links TRBV2 with TRBJ2-1, with 9 bases matching TRBD2. V trimming: 3 bases; J trimming: 6 bases; junction bases outside the gene matches: 12. The CDR3 covers 17 residues. Germline-derived CDR1 and CDR2 are SNHLY and FYNNEI.

The genes are TRBV6-4 and TRBJ1-2; 8 bases align to TRBD1. V dropped 6 bases and J dropped 1; count of bases not matched to a gene: 4. CDR3 length equals 14 residues. Germline V gene sequence: CDR1 MRHNA, CDR2 SNTAGT. This CDR3 reads CASRGQGSNYGYTF. The DNA of the CDR3 is TGTGCCAGCAGAGGACAGGGAAGTAACTATGGCTACACCTTC.

This clone showed up just once. This chain links TRBV5-1 with TRBJ2-1; 10 bases match TRBD1. The CDR3 covers 15 residues. V was clipped by 4 bases and J by 4 bases; unmatched bases: 5. Germline CDR1 and CDR2: SGHRS and YFSETQ. CDR3 protein: CASSTEGQGYNEQFF. The CDR3 DNA sequence: TGCGCCAGCAGCACCGAGGGACAGGGGTACAATGAGCAGTTCTTC.

V is TRBV7-9 and J is TRBJ2-3; TRBD1 matches 9 bases. The CDR3 extends over 16 amino acids. With V trimmed by 6 bases and J by 4 bases, 11 bases remained unmatched. Germline V CDR1 and CDR2: SEHNR, FQNEAQ (reference sequence). The CDR3 reads CASSSRDRVFADTQYF. The CDR3 nucleotides are TGTGCCAGCAGTTCCCGGGACAGGGTATTTGCAGATACGCAGTATTTT.

This clone was observed a few times. The chain combines TRBV12-3 or TRBV12-4 with TRBJ2-1; 9 bases map to TRBD1. This CDR3 has 13 residues. V shed 7 bases and J 10 bases; nucleotides not matched to a gene: 8. CDR3: CASTPGQGREQFF. CDR3 in DNA: TGTGCCAGCACACCGGGACAGGGACGCGAGCAGTTCTTC.

V gene TRBV5-6 combines with J gene TRBJ2-7; 10 nucleotides agree with TRBD2. The trim removed 2 bases at V and 2 bases at J, leaving 7 bases unmatched. Germline V lookup: CDR1 SGHDT, CDR2 YYEEEE. The CDR3 is 16 residues long. Written as DNA, the CDR3 is TGTGCCAGCAGCTTAAGTAGCGGGAGGTCCACCTACGAGCAGTACTTC. It translates to CASSLSSGRSTYEQYF.

The V gene is TRBV7-2, the J gene TRBJ2-1; weak D call: TRBD2 (6 bases). CDR1 is SGHTA, CDR2 FQGNSA, per germline. This CDR3 comprises 15 residues. Trimming removed 0 bases at V and 4 bases at J, with 10 bases between. The CDR3 here is CASSLAKAGYNEQFF. CDR3 DNA: TGTGCCAGCAGCTTAGCGAAGGCGGGGTACAATGAGCAGTTCTTC.

At least ten counts were recorded for this clone. The rearrangement links TRBV4-3 to TRBJ2-2; D gene unclear. The germline CDR1 and CDR2 sequences are LGHNA and YSLEER. The CDR3 is 15 residues long. V was shortened by 0 bases and J by 0 bases, with 5 bases between the two germline ends. The CDR3 loop is CASSQDSANTGELFF. DNA of the CDR3: TGCGCCAGCAGCCAAGATTCAGCGAACACCGGGGAGCTGTTTTTT.

V and J are TRBV15 and TRBJ2-3; 9 nucleotides agree with TRBD2. There are 19 residues in the CDR3. Trimming cost V 0 bases and J 1 base; bases outside gene matches: 11. Germline CDR1 is LNHNV and CDR2 is YYDKDF (reference sequence). In nucleotides, the CDR3 is TGTGCCACCAGCAGAGATAATTATCCGGCTAGCGGGGGCACAGATACGCAGTATTTT. Translating it yields CATSRDNYPASGGTDTQYF. Looking up the rest from reference TRBV15 and TRBJ2-3 gives the full variable domain: DAMVIQNPRYQVTQFGKPVTLSCSQTLNHNVMYWYQQKSSQAPKLLFHYYDKDFNNEADTPDNFQSRRPNTSFCFLDIRSPGLGDTAMYLCATSRDNYPASGGTDTQYFGPGTRLTVL.

The chain combines TRBV29-1 with TRBJ1-4, with 9 bases fitting TRBD1. This CDR3 comprises 13 residues. Per germline, CDR1 SQVTM and CDR2 ANQGSEA. The ends lost 7 bases at V and 7 bases at J; junction bases unmatched: 7. For the CDR3, the DNA is TGCAGCGCCCGGGACAGGGAGGTTGAAAAACTGTTTTTT. The encoded protein is CSARDREVEKLFF.